Following are 2 T cell receptor beta chains from one sample sequenced in a study of blood T cell repertoires in COVID-19 (dated by TCRdb to between 2020 and 2021). The library was built by means of the immunoSEQ multiplex PCR assay. TCRdb limited this immuneACCESS table to in-frame rearrangements with V and J called. A share of clones is missing; checked studies link under half to unresolved V genes, and the rest is unexplained. The sample table contains fewer than 65,000 clones; only one count was recorded for about 81% of them. Together, the top ten hold 9% to 15% of the sample. The specimen sequenced was peripheral blood. These TCRs come from a human donor in a cohort sampled during active COVID-19.

The V and J genes are TRBV13 and TRBJ2-6; D possibly corresponds to TRBD1 (5 bases). Germline V gives CDR1 PRHDT, CDR2 FYEKMQ (reference sequence). The CDR3 sequence is 18 residues long. V lost 4 bases to trimming and J lost 0 bases, with 16 bases between them. The CDR3 here is CASSSRQRRISGANVLTF. The CDR3 DNA sequence: TGTGCCAGCAGCTCCAGACAGAGAAGAATCTCTGGGGCCAACGTCCTGACTTTC.

This clone was detected once. The chain recombines TRBV19 with TRBJ1-1; no firm D call. The CDR3 totals 13 residues. V was clipped by 5 bases and J by 1 base, with 8 bases between them. Germline CDR1 reads LNHDA; CDR2 reads SQIVND (reference sequence). CDR3 amino acids: CASSESGNTEAFF. Here the CDR3 DNA reads TGTGCCAGTAGTGAATCGGGGAACACTGAAGCTTTCTTT. The full variable domain, in which reference TRBV19 and TRBJ1-1 provide the parts outside the CDR3, is DGGITQSPKYLFRKEGQNVTLSCEQNLNHDAMYWYRQDPGQGLRLIYYSQIVNDFQKGDIAEGYSVSREKKESFPLTVTSAQKNPTAFYLCASSESGNTEAFFGQGTRLTVV.